The present TCR beta chain was sequenced within a study of T cell repertoires in cytomegalovirus infection. Overall study: Public TCR beta signatures were indicative of both CMV infection and a matching HLA type.

This CDR3 contains 18 residues. The germline gives CDR1 SGHTA, CDR2 FQGNSA. V lost 1 base and J lost 0; bases outside the gene matches: 11. Via MiXCR, TCRdb re-called the reads, giving one row per CDR3 protein. This sample yields roughly 760,000 distinct CDR3 sequences, of which under 40% are seen a single time; 2.5% to 3.5% belongs to the top ten. This clonotype was observed at least ten times. Its specificity is not known. General study findings and limits: What dominated the ex vivo response were HLA-C-restricted CMV-specific TCR beta clonotypes. Cumulated frequencies of public TCR beta families served to identify carriers of CMV plus the relevant HLA.

This sequence joins TRBV7-2 and TRBJ1-2; 7 bases fit TRBD1. This receptor was taken from a human donor in good health (CMV status not recorded). Some clones in this sample may be carry-over from other donors' samples. The sequenced material came from PBMCs. CDR3 loop: CASSLGVSGGKANYGYTF. Written as DNA, the CDR3 is TGTGCCAGCAGCTTAGGCGTGTCAGGGGGAAAAGCTAACTATGGCTACACCTTC. The variable domain in full, with the rest retrieved from reference TRBV7-2 and TRBJ1-2, is GAGVSQSPSNKVTEKGKDVELRCDPISGHTALYWYRQSLGQGLEFLIYFQGNSAPDKSGLPSDRFSAERTGGSVSTLTIQRTQQEDSAVYLCASSLGVSGGKANYGYTFGSGTRLTVV.